Below are 30 T cell receptor beta chains sequenced from a single sample in a study of blood T cell repertoires in COVID-19. Libraries were prepared by immunoSEQ multiplex PCR; TCRdb keeps only in-frame clonotypes and omits some of them. The repertoire includes 120,000 to 150,000 clones, around 86% of them detected once, and around 1.5% sits in the top ten. The sequenced material came from peripheral blood. Source of these receptors: a human donor in a cohort sampled during active COVID-19.

The gene calls are TRBV11-2 and TRBJ2-2; TRBD2 aligns across 11 bases. Per germline, CDR1 SGHAT and CDR2 FQNNGV. V was clipped by 11 bases and J by 1 base; unmatched bases: 0. The CDR3 has 13 residues. Here the CDR3 reads CALAGGNTGELFF. CDR3 in DNA: TGTGCCCTAGCGGGAGGGAACACCGGGGAGCTGTTTTTT. The full variable domain, its missing parts supplied by reference TRBV11-2 and TRBJ2-2, is EAGVAQSPRYKIIEKRQSVAFWCNPISGHATLYWYQQILGQGPKLLIQFQNNGVVDDSQLPKDRFSAERLKGVDSTLKIQPAKLEDSAVYLCALAGGNTGELFFGEGSRLTVL.

CDR3: CASSKTGEGDIQYF. The DNA for the CDR3 is TGTGCCAGCAGCAAGACAGGGGAGGGGGACATTCAGTACTTC. This chain uses TRBV11-2 with TRBJ2-4, with a tentative D call TRBD1 (8 bases). V lost 5 bases and J lost 8, with 16 bases in between. The CDR3 is 14 amino acids. Germline V gene data show CDR1 as SGHAT and CDR2 as FQNNGV.

The chain has TRBV7-3 and TRBJ2-6; 9 nucleotides agree with TRBD2. The CDR3 covers 18 residues. Germline values: CDR1 SGHTA, CDR2 FQGTGA. The junction had 5 bases not matched to a gene; V was cut back by 0 bases and J by 2 bases. The CDR3 loop reads CASSLTSGRLAGANVLTF. The CDR3 DNA is TGTGCCAGCAGCTTAACTAGCGGGAGACTTGCTGGGGCCAACGTCCTGACTTTC.

This clone was observed a few times. The chain joins TRBV7-2 to TRBJ2-7, with 8 bases fitting TRBD2. J lost 2 bases, V lost 3 bases, and 3 bases had no gene match. Germline assignment: CDR1 SGHTA and CDR2 FQGNSA. This CDR3 comprises 14 residues. The CDR3 spells CASSFGGRTYEQYF. The DNA for the CDR3 is TGTGCCAGCAGCTTTGGCGGGAGGACCTACGAGCAGTACTTC.

This chain connects TRBV4-1 to TRBJ2-3, with 7 bases identical to TRBD2. Germline lookup yields CDR1 MGHRA and CDR2 YSYEKL. The CDR3 has 17 residues. The trim removed 3 bases at V and 4 bases at J, leaving 13 bases unmatched. The CDR3 DNA sequence: TGCGCCAGCAGCCATTCGATCGCGGGAGTAAGGGCAGATACGCAGTATTTT. Its translation: CASSHSIAGVRADTQYF.

This rearrangement joins TRBV4-1 to TRBJ1-1; D gene ambiguous. The CDR3 runs 15 residues. CDR1 and CDR2 (germline): MGHRA, YSYEKL. Deletions cut 1 base from V and 4 bases from J, with 13 bases between. The DNA of the CDR3 is TGCGCCAGCAGCCAAGTTGAGTTTGGTGGCACTGAAGCTTTCTTT. This codes for CASSQVEFGGTEAFF.

The chain carries TRBV29-1 and TRBJ2-1; D possibly corresponds to TRBD1 (6 bases). The CDR3 sequence is 13 residues long. Germline V CDR1 and CDR2: SQVTM, ANQGSEA. V lost 7 bases and J lost 0, with 10 bases in between. CDR3 loop: CSADRSSYNEQFF. The CDR3 bases are TGCAGCGCCGACAGGAGCTCCTACAATGAGCAGTTCTTC.

This chain joins TRBV25-1 and TRBJ2-2; 11 nucleotides agree with TRBD1. The trim removed 2 bases at V and 5 bases at J, leaving 4 bases unmatched. Germline CDR1 reads MGHDK; CDR2 reads SYGVNS. This CDR3 is 16 amino acids long. CDR3 nucleotide sequence: TGTGCCAGCAGTGAACGGACAGGGGGCAGGACCGGGGAGCTGTTTTTT. Translation gives CASSERTGGRTGELFF.

This chain connects TRBV7-2 to TRBJ2-1, with 7 bases aligning to TRBD1. V shed 4 bases, J shed 6 bases, and the junction held 12 bases outside the gene matches. Germline values: CDR1 SGHTA, CDR2 FQGNSA. The CDR3 is 16 amino acids. The CDR3 sequence: CASSSRQGRGSNEQFF. CDR3 nucleotides: TGTGCCAGCAGCTCGCGACAGGGTAGGGGGAGCAATGAGCAGTTCTTC.

V usage is TRBV7-2 and J usage is TRBJ2-5; 7 nucleotides align to TRBD2. CDR1 and CDR2 (germline): SGHTA, FQGNSA. The CDR3 has 18 amino acids. With 1 base clipped from V and 5 bases from J, the junction kept 16 bases outside the gene matches. CDR3 DNA: TGTGCCAGCAGCTTAGTGGGACTAACCGTGTCGCCCGGCGAGACCCAGTACTTC. It yields the protein CASSLVGLTVSPGETQYF.

The CDR3 nucleotides read TGTGCCAGCAGCCAAGCTGGACACAACAATGAGCAGTTCTTC. It encodes CASSQAGHNNEQFF. This chain links TRBV3-1 (or the pseudogene TRBV3-2) with TRBJ2-1, with D maybe TRBD1 (5 bases). Germline V gene lookup returns CDR1 LGHDT and CDR2 YNNKEL (reference sequence). This CDR3 has 14 amino acids. With 1 base removed from V and 5 bases from J, the gap between germline ends came to 9 bases.

CDR3 amino acids: CASSTGTSGSWSGELFF. CDR3 sequence (DNA): TGTGCCAGCAGCACCGGGACTAGCGGGAGTTGGTCCGGGGAGCTGTTTTTT. The chain uses TRBV9 and TRBJ2-2; 14 bases are shared with TRBD2. The trim removed 4 bases at V and 6 bases at J, leaving 8 bases unmatched. This CDR3 region has 17 residues. Germline CDR1 and CDR2: SGDLS and YYNGEE.

This rearrangement joins TRBV18 to TRBJ2-7; D possibly corresponds to TRBD1 (5 bases). The length of the CDR3 is 13 residues. The V gene's germline CDR1 is KGHSH and CDR2 LQKENI. V lost 1 base to trimming and J lost 2 bases, with 6 bases between them. This chain's CDR3 is CASSPQGTYEQYF. The DNA of the CDR3 is TGTGCCAGCTCACCACAGGGGACCTACGAGCAGTACTTC.

The genes are TRBV7-9 and TRBJ2-3; 7 bases line up with TRBD2. CDR3 size: 15 residues. CDR1 SEHNR and CDR2 FQNEAQ come from the germline V gene (reference sequence). V was clipped by 7 bases and J by 2 bases; unmatched bases: 9. CDR3 coding DNA: TGTGCCAGCACCCTCCTAGCGGACCCCACAGATACGCAGTATTTT. Residues: CASTLLADPTDTQYF.

The table lists this clone with a count of one. The chain joins TRBV19 to TRBJ1-2, with TRBD1 as a possible D gene (5 bases). Germline V gives CDR1 LNHDA, CDR2 SQIVND (reference sequence). V lost 10 bases and J lost 3, with 15 bases in between. The length of the CDR3 is 13 residues. In nucleotides, the CDR3 is TGTGCCACCCGGGGGGGGACTGACTATGGCTACACCTTC. Protein: CATRGGTDYGYTF.

The chain employs TRBV20-1 and TRBJ2-3; D gene uncertain. There are 10 residues in the CDR3. Trimming stripped 4 bases from V and 5 bases from J, with 4 bases between. CDR1 DFQATT and CDR2 SNEGSKA come from the germline V gene (reference sequence). The DNA of the CDR3 is TGCAGTGCTAATCAAGATACGCAGTATTTT. Its translation: CSANQDTQYF.

This sequence joins TRBV7-9 and TRBJ1-1; 10 nucleotides match TRBD1. The germline V gene has CDR1 SEHNR and CDR2 FQNEAQ (reference sequence). The CDR3 has 15 residues. Losses at the gene ends were 5 bases for V and 5 bases for J; bases not matched to a gene: 8. The CDR3 coding sequence is TGTGCCAGCAGCACCCGACAGGGGGCGAGAACTGAAGCTTTCTTT. Its protein is CASSTRQGARTEAFF.

The V and J genes are TRBV7-9 and TRBJ2-3; the D gene is possibly TRBD2 (6 bases). This CDR3 is 14 amino acids long. V was pared by 6 bases and J by 4 bases, with 14 bases between. CDR1 and CDR2 (germline): SEHNR, FQNEAQ (reference sequence). The CDR3 loop is CASRPGRGPDTQYF. The DNA of the CDR3 is TGTGCCAGCAGACCCGGGAGAGGGCCAGATACGCAGTATTTT. The whole variable domain, remainder taken from reference TRBV7-9 and TRBJ2-3, is DTGVSQNPRHKITKRGQNVTFRCDPISEHNRLYWYRQTLGQGPEFLTYFQNEAQLEKSRLLSDRFSAERPKGSFSTLEIQRTEQGDSAMYLCASRPGRGPDTQYFGPGTRLTVL.

The chain carries TRBV28 and TRBJ1-5; D is perhaps TRBD1 (5 bases). Trimming removed 8 bases at V and 3 bases at J, with 11 bases between. The length of the CDR3 is 13 residues. Germline CDR1 is MDHEN and CDR2 is SYDVKM. The CDR3 bases are TGTGCCAGCCTGGACACATACAATCAGCCCCAGCATTTT. Its translation: CASLDTYNQPQHF.

The genes are TRBV19 and TRBJ1-6; 9 nucleotides agree with TRBD1. There are 14 residues in the CDR3. In germline, CDR1 is LNHDA, CDR2 SQIVND (reference sequence). J gave up 8 bases and V 6 bases, and 5 bases lay outside the gene matches. CDR3 sequence (DNA): TGTGCCAGTAGCCGGGACAGGGCGGATTCACCCCTCCACTTT. This gives the protein CASSRDRADSPLHF.

This clone was seen just once. The CDR3 here is CASSQRPVGLPGYTF. The DNA for the CDR3 is TGTGCCAGCAGCCAACGGCCCGTGGGCCTGCCAGGCTACACCTTC. The chain is built from TRBV14 and TRBJ1-2; D unclear. Trimming cost V 2 bases and J 8 bases, with 18 bases left between them. Germline V gene sequence: CDR1 SGHDN, CDR2 FVKESK. The CDR3 has 15 amino acids.

The rearrangement links TRBV6-5 to TRBJ2-1, with 7 bases aligning to TRBD2. The CDR3 extends over 13 amino acids. V trimming: 6 bases; J trimming: 9 bases; junction bases outside the gene matches: 8. Germline values: CDR1 MNHEY, CDR2 SVGAGI. The CDR3 DNA reads TGTGCCAGCAGGCAGGGACTACCGGGTGAGCAGTTCTTC. Protein product: CASRQGLPGEQFF.

The chain is built from TRBV19 and TRBJ1-1; D perhaps matches TRBD1 (5 bases). This CDR3 is built from 14 residues. V was shortened by 2 bases and J by 3 bases, with 10 bases between the two germline ends. The V gene's germline CDR1 is LNHDA and CDR2 SQIVND (reference sequence). CDR3 nucleotide sequence: TGTGCCAGTAGTATATGGGGCTTGCACACTGAAGCTTTCTTT. Protein product: CASSIWGLHTEAFF.

This clone was counted a single time. The V gene is TRBV27, the J gene TRBJ1-5; 8 bases map to TRBD1. V gave up 2 bases and J gave up 0 bases; unmatched junction bases: 0. In germline, CDR1 is MNHEY, CDR2 SMNVEV (reference sequence). This CDR3 contains 15 residues. Here the CDR3 DNA reads TGTGCCAGCAGTTTAGGACAGGGTAGCAATCAGCCCCAGCATTTT. Amino acids: CASSLGQGSNQPQHF.

The chain employs TRBV7-2 and TRBJ2-2; the D gene is possibly TRBD2 (6 bases). Germline CDR1 reads SGHTA; CDR2 reads FQGNSA. The CDR3 consists of 15 residues. Trimming left V 1 base short and J 4 bases short, with 10 bases between. CDR3 in DNA: TGTGCCAGCAGCTTAGGGGCGGGGCCCACCGGGGAGCTGTTTTTT. Translated: CASSLGAGPTGELFF.

The chain is built from TRBV7-2 and TRBJ2-3; TRBD2 is a possible D gene (6 bases). This CDR3 region has 16 residues. V gave up 2 bases and J gave up 6 bases, with 18 bases separating them. Germline V gene data show CDR1 as SGHTA and CDR2 as FQGNSA. CDR3 loop: CASSLWADTRGDTQYF. The DNA of the CDR3 is TGTGCCAGCAGCTTATGGGCGGATACCCGGGGGGATACGCAGTATTTT.

This clone was seen once. The chain has TRBV27 and TRBJ2-3, with D hard to call. The germline V and J ends were trimmed by 6 bases and 0 bases, with 10 bases remaining between them. Germline V gives CDR1 MNHEY, CDR2 SMNVEV (reference sequence). The CDR3 has 14 amino acids. The CDR3 region has the DNA TGTGCCAGCAGAGTACTTTCTAGCACAGATACGCAGTATTTT. Translation gives CASRVLSSTDTQYF.

This clone occurred a few times. The chain has TRBV5-1 and TRBJ1-3, with D hard to call. CDR1 is SGHRS and CDR2 is YFSETQ in the germline V gene. The ends were cut back, 0 bases at V and 2 bases at J, with 9 bases in the middle. This CDR3 has 15 residues. CDR3: CASSLGGRTGNTIYF. CDR3 DNA sequence: TGCGCCAGCAGCTTGGGAGGGAGAACTGGAAACACCATATATTTT.

This clone was detected a few times. The V gene is TRBV4-1, the J gene TRBJ2-7; weak D call: TRBD2 (6 bases). This CDR3 comprises 15 residues. Deletions cut 0 bases from V and 3 bases from J, with 12 bases between. Per the germline V gene, CDR1 is MGHRA and CDR2 is YSYEKL. The DNA for the CDR3 is TGCGCCAGCAGCCAAGACGCCGGGAGCCTCTACGAGCAGTACTTC. Translated, it gives CASSQDAGSLYEQYF.

The rearrangement uses TRBV18 and TRBJ2-3, with 9 nucleotides matching TRBD2. V lost 3 bases to trimming and J lost 5 bases; unmatched junction nucleotides: 9. This CDR3 comprises 16 residues. Germline CDR1 KGHSH, CDR2 LQKENI. The CDR3, as DNA: TGTGCCAGCTCACCGGGGGTAGCGGGAGCAGTAGATACGCAGTATTTT. Its protein is CASSPGVAGAVDTQYF.